The clone carrying this T cell receptor (beta chain) was counted between two and nine times. Its matching antigen is unknown. Treatment meaning: oral pan-JAK inhibitor, 5-10 mg twice daily. Individuals with alopecia areata gave both lesional scalp punch biopsies and peripheral blood for collection. The data originate from a study of CD8+ T cells in alopecia areata. Study-wide context: Tofacitinib was taken orally by treated patients, and the dose was 5 to 10 mg twice daily.

Study-wide results and limits: Lesional scalp displayed greater clonality than normal scalp, most notably in alopecia totalis/universalis. Possibly as an HLA-related effect, TCR sharing across patients appeared less clear than in mice.

The J segment lost 0 bases and the V segment lost 4 bases, leaving 6 bases of the junction unmatched. The CDR3 covers 15 residues. In germline, CDR1 is LNHDA, CDR2 SQIVND (reference sequence). Sequencing used cDNA as its template, made by extracting RNA and reverse transcribing it. The table came from immunoSEQ multiplex PCR; TCRdb's copy has only in-frame clones and leaves some out. The data show roughly 220,000 clones, under 40% seen once. The J gene is TRBJ2-7, the V gene TRBV19; TRBD2 aligns across 7 bases. The sequencing here drew on CD4+ T cells sorted from blood, taken between weeks 30 and 35, from a patient treated with tofacitinib. The sequence was obtained from a human donor with alopecia areata. DNA for the CDR3: TGTGCCAGTAGTACTATCCTAGCGGACTCCTACGAGCAGTACTTC. Translating gives CASSTILADSYEQYF.